The entry below gives a single T cell receptor (beta chain) sequence along with its context. The antigen remains unidentified. The data originate from a study of T-cell memory formation after mild COVID-19. Study details: In these data, TCR clusters were largely donor specific.

Each CDR3 protein is one row after TCRdb ran MiXCR on the 5' RACE reads. The sample has approximately 390,000 distinct CDR3 sequences, approximately 16% seen once. Notes on the study in general: Clones that got smaller from day 15 to 85 had even CD4/CD8, while clones growing later tipped toward CD4+.

CDR3 size: 15 residues. Trimming cost V 8 bases and J 3 bases; bases outside gene matches: 7. This receptor was identified in a man between 18 and 35 years old who had mild COVID-19 (a few samples of this study predate the infection). Cell type and time point are not known. J is TRBJ2-2 and V is TRBV12-3 or TRBV12-4; 9 nucleotides agree with TRBD2. Sequenced input: PBMCs or a T cell subset sorted from them (not recorded which). The CDR3, as DNA: TGTGCCAGCTGCTATAGCGGGGGATACACCGGGGAGCTGTTTTTT. Translating it yields CASCYSGGYTGELFF.